Given below is one TCR beta chain in context. This receptor's antigen is unknown. The sample holds no much larger clone one base away, and base qualities are not on file. TCRbeta CDR3 regions were amplified from genomic DNA by means of the immunoSEQ Assay, a bias-controlled multiplex PCR. In the paper's pipeline: Within the assay, amplification of reference gene primers was used to estimate how many nucleated cells each sample contained. To quantify the absolute abundance of each unique TCRbeta CDR3 rearrangement, sequence reads were collapsed and filtered. For each sample, productive Simpson clonality was calculated as the square root of Simpson's diversity index over productive rearrangements. In its TCRdb copy, this immuneACCESS table keeps in-frame sequences only and misses some clones. Where compared with another copy, unresolved V genes explain less than half of these, and the others have no known cause. That table supplies the V and J calls and clone size; D and trimming were determined from the DNA. The sample data list around 250,000 clones, and 85% to 90% of these were observed just once. Jointly, the top ten make up roughly a sixth of the sample.

The sample is drawn from a study of blood T cell repertoires in COVID-19 (dated by TCRdb to the early 2020s). Background for the entire study: The collaborator samples originated in the United States, Italy and Spain and spanned the acute and convalescent phases of COVID-19. The prospective study material was composed of cDNA or gDNA derived from T cells, B-cell-depleted T cells, or PBMCs. The repertoires were released in a freely available public database intended as a resource for research on the immune response to SARS-CoV-2. The dataset comprised deeply sampled blood TCRbeta repertoires from subjects exposed to, actively infected with, or recovered from COVID-19. Sample metadata almost always included a de-identified subject ID, COVID-19 status, age in years and sex. The samples were drawn from two sources: the first 160 participants of the ongoing ImmuneRACE study, and approximately 1,300 subjects contributed by 6 global collaborators. Where available, HLA class I and class II types were taken from metadata supplied by the sample provider and were not determined by assay-based typing. The study at large found these results: The quantity of clinical and demographic metadata differed by source and by participant and was supplied without curation.

Enrolling through a virtual design, the prospective study's participants ranged in age from about 18 to 89 years and lived across some 22 United States geographic areas. Cohort assignment in the prospective study relied on participant-reported clinical history from a screening survey and a study questionnaire. ImmuneRACE Cohort 3 recovered participants were defined by two consecutive negative NP/OP PCR tests, healthcare professional clearance, or symptom resolution. Each participant in the prospective study had whole blood, serum and a nasopharyngeal or oropharyngeal swab collected by mobile phlebotomists. Participants in the prospective study had the option to provide additional blood draws and questionnaires over a roughly two-month period. Prospective study blood samples were shipped either frozen or at room temperature before DNA extraction. CDR3 length: 18 amino acids, cysteine to phenylalanine. Just CDR3 DNA is preserved here, 54 bases in frame from base 1. CDR1 and CDR2 are read off the germline V gene (reference sequence) as LNHDA and SQIVND. V has 4 bases trimmed and J has 6 bases trimmed; junction bases matching no gene number 13.

Sequencing was done on a sample of PBMCs or T cells enriched from blood (not recorded which). This TCR derives from a man aged 18 to 29 who had recovered from COVID-19. The chain is assembled from TRBV19 and TRBJ2-3; a stretch of 13 junction bases matches TRBD2. The CDR3 is CASSNPGLAGEGEDTQYF. In nucleotide form, the sequence is TGTGCCAGTAGTAACCCCGGACTAGCGGGAGAGGGGGAGGATACGCAGTATTTT. Extended through the reference TRBV19 and TRBJ2-3 proteins, this CDR3 yields the full variable domain: DGGITQSPKYLFRKEGQNVTLSCEQNLNHDAMYWYRQDPGQGLRLIYYSQIVNDFQKGDIAEGYSVSREKKESFPLTVTSAQKNPTAFYLCASSNPGLAGEGEDTQYFGPGTRLTVL.